This TCR beta chain was found in a study of Graves' ophthalmopathy and Graves' hyperthyroidism. About the study: Over 18 months of follow-up, stable hyperthyroidism required that no ophthalmopathy appear.

RNA transcripts were the source from which TCR beta CDR3 regions were amplified. HTBI primers primed a first-round RT-PCR, and a second-round multiplex PCR followed. MiXCR was run by TCRdb on the multiplex PCR reads, yielding one entry per CDR3 protein. The sample lists 1 million to 1.3 million distinct CDR3 sequences; about 35% were seen once. Trimming removed 5 bases from V and 2 bases from J, with 16 bases in between. Germline V gives CDR1 LNHDA, CDR2 SQIVND (reference sequence). CDR3 length: 15 residues. Thyroid ultrasound, orbital computed tomography, TRAb, serum thyroxine and clinical symptoms formed the basis of diagnosis. Study observations and caveats: Most expanded clonotypes in thyroid above 0.001 frequency also showed up in blood. This model predicted ophthalmopathy progression (sensitivity 60% to 71%, specificity around 72%).

This clonotype occurred many times. Its antigen is as yet unknown. The source is an adult man with Graves' hyperthyroidism. The sample taken for sequencing was peripheral blood or thyroid tissue (not recorded which). The chain uses TRBV19 and TRBJ2-7; D is unresolved. The CDR3 coding sequence is TGTGCCAGTAGTCTGGACCGGTCGGGTACCTACGAGCAGTACTTC. This translates into CASSLDRSGTYEQYF.